This TCR beta chain was sequenced for a study of blood T cells in healthy people across ages. This clonotype was seen more than once but under ten times. Its antigen remains unknown. A second PCR of 7 to 11 cycles used a sample-barcoded 5' primer and a J-beta primer mix. All samples yielded 3 million or more CDR3-containing paired-end reads. MiXCR, run by TCRdb on the 5' RACE reads, gives a single entry per CDR3 protein. Among about 1.4 million distinct CDR3 sequences, around 59% were seen once, and the ten largest hold over 5.5%. Per the germline V gene, CDR1 is DFQATT and CDR2 is SNEGSKA (reference sequence). Deletions cut 3 bases from V and 0 bases from J, with 16 bases between. This CDR3 contains 16 residues. Whole-study results and caveats: While age rose, TCR beta diversity per million T cells dropped in a roughly linear way. Higher naive T cell percentage went strongly together with higher TCR beta diversity.

Sequencing was performed on blood. The TCR sequence derives from a man between 18 and 35 years old in good health. V and J are TRBV20-1 and TRBJ2-3; no clear D gene. CDR3 nucleotide sequence: TGCAGTGCTAGTCTGGGGATCACGTCTAGCACAGATACGCAGTATTTT. Translating gives CSASLGITSSTDTQYF.